This entry lists 28 T cell receptor beta chains sequenced from one sample in a study of a mutant IDH1 vaccine in newly diagnosed glioma. Noted time point: week 23, last vaccination. Topical imiquimod accompanied each vaccine dose, which consisted of 300 ug of mutant IDH1 20-mer peptide. What these receptors recognize is not known. Method: immunoSEQ multiplex PCR; TCRdb's copy keeps in-frame clones and lacks some. The sample holds around 60,000 clones, 70% to 90% seen once. Sequencing was performed on PBMCs, taken from a glioma patient whose treatment included an IDH1 peptide vaccine. The receptors derive from a man aged 25 to 40 with glioma.

This clone was recorded once. This sequence joins TRBV9 and TRBJ1-6, with D possibly TRBD1 on 5 matching bases. Germline lookup yields CDR1 SGDLS and CDR2 YYNGEE. V was clipped by 2 bases and J by 12 bases, with 18 bases between them. The CDR3 totals 15 residues. CDR3 DNA: TGTGCCAGCAGCGTGACAGCCGCTGACGGTCGACCCCTCCACTTT. Protein: CASSVTAADGRPLHF.

For this clone: Other DNA sequences in the sample encode the same CDR3. The gene calls are TRBV10-3 and TRBJ2-6; tentatively, D is TRBD2 (5 bases). The CDR3 is made up of 17 amino acids. Trimming took 5 bases from V and 0 from J, leaving 14 bases between them. Germline lookup yields CDR1 ENHRY and CDR2 SYGVKD. DNA of the CDR3: TGTGCCATCAGTCTCTTACCGGGGTACTCTGGGGCCAACGTCCTGACTTTC. Protein: CAISLLPGYSGANVLTF.

This chain joins TRBV10-1 and TRBJ1-3, with D maybe TRBD1 (5 bases). The germline gives CDR1 WNHNN, CDR2 SYGVQD (reference sequence). The V gene lost 3 bases and the J gene lost 0 bases, with 9 bases spanning the gap. CDR3 length: 15 residues. The CDR3 bases are TGCGCCAGCAGTGACGGGGCTAGCTCTGGAAACACCATATATTTT. This codes for CASSDGASSGNTIYF.

The gene calls are TRBV6-1 and TRBJ2-5; perhaps TRBD1 as D (5 bases). Trimming took off 6 bases at V and 5 bases at J, with 16 bases between the two ends. Per germline, CDR1 MNHNS and CDR2 SASEGT. The CDR3 covers 14 residues. The CDR3 loop is CASSPGLWSETQYF. CDR3 DNA: TGTGCCAGCAGCCCAGGGTTGTGGTCGGAGACCCAGTACTTC.

This clone turned up a few times. The V call is TRBV9, the J call TRBJ2-3, with 13 bases matching TRBD2. V was clipped by 3 bases and J by 6 bases; unmatched bases: 4. Germline CDR1 reads SGDLS; CDR2 reads YYNGEE. The CDR3 is 15 residues long. CDR3 in DNA: TGTGCCAGCAGCGAGGGACTAGCGGGGAGCGATACGCAGTATTTT. This encodes CASSEGLAGSDTQYF.

This chain links TRBV19 with TRBJ2-2; no firm D call. Germline V CDR1 and CDR2: LNHDA, SQIVND (reference sequence). The CDR3 extends over 14 amino acids. Trimming cost V 4 bases and J 1 base, with 7 bases left between them. Here the CDR3 reads CASSRSRNTGELFF. The CDR3 DNA is TGTGCCAGTAGTAGGTCCAGGAACACCGGGGAGCTGTTTTTT.

The chain combines TRBV11-3 with TRBJ2-1; 8 bases are shared with TRBD1. The CDR3 loop spans 15 amino acids. Germline trimming cut 3 bases from V and 7 bases from J; bases unmatched to any gene: 8. From germline, CDR1 is SGHNT and CDR2 YENEEA. Written as DNA, the CDR3 is TGTGCCAGCAGCTTTGGGCAGGGGGCAAGGAATGAGCAGTTCTTC. Translated, it gives CASSFGQGARNEQFF.

CDR3 nucleotide sequence: TGTGCCACCAGCAGAGATCGAGCCGGGTTAGGTATTCAGCCCCAGCATTTT. Protein: CATSRDRAGLGIQPQHF. V gene TRBV15 combines with J gene TRBJ1-5; no clear D gene. Germline loops: CDR1 LNHNV, CDR2 YYDKDF (reference sequence). Trimming removed 0 bases from V and 6 bases from J, with 18 bases in between. The CDR3 contains 17 residues.

This chain links TRBV5-8 with TRBJ2-5, with D hard to call. Germline V CDR1 and CDR2: SGHTS, YDEGEE. Trimming pared 3 bases from V and 0 bases from J, leaving 9 bases between. CDR3 length: 14 amino acids. The CDR3 protein is CASSSTENQETQYF. For the CDR3, the DNA is TGTGCCAGCAGCTCAACAGAGAACCAAGAGACCCAGTACTTC.

This clone was seen more than once but under ten times. The J gene is TRBJ2-7, the V gene TRBV5-6, with 9 bases fitting TRBD1. The length of the CDR3 is 14 residues. The ends lost 3 bases at V and 2 bases at J; junction bases unmatched: 3. Germline V gives CDR1 SGHDT, CDR2 YYEEEE. The CDR3 DNA follows: TGTGCCAGCAGCTGGGACAGGGTTGCCTACGAGCAGTACTTC. Translation gives CASSWDRVAYEQYF.

The chain couples TRBV9 to TRBJ1-3, with unresolved D. CDR3 length equals 16 residues. Trimming took 3 bases from V and 5 from J, leaving 18 bases between them. Germline V gene sequence: CDR1 SGDLS, CDR2 YYNGEE. The CDR3 bases are TGTGCCAGCAGCGATGACTCTTTCGGGCTAAGAAACACCATATATTTT. It yields the protein CASSDDSFGLRNTIYF.

The rearrangement links TRBV7-9 to TRBJ1-1; perhaps TRBD1 as D (5 bases). Germline V lookup: CDR1 SEHNR, CDR2 FQNEAQ (reference sequence). CDR3 length: 15 amino acids. Between the trimmed V and J ends, which lost 1 base and 5 bases, there was a span of 14 bases. CDR3 protein: CASSLEGRGGTEAFF. The CDR3 DNA reads as TGTGCCAGCAGCTTAGAGGGGAGGGGAGGGACTGAAGCTTTCTTT.

The rearrangement uses TRBV5-1 and TRBJ2-7; D unresolved. Trimming took off 5 bases at V and 4 bases at J, with 10 bases between the two ends. The length of the CDR3 is 12 residues. CDR1 is SGHRS and CDR2 is YFSETQ in the germline V gene. The CDR3 spells CASRSSDYEQYF. The CDR3 DNA reads TGCGCCAGCAGAAGTTCGGATTACGAGCAGTACTTC.

The V and J genes are TRBV5-4 and TRBJ2-3, with D tentatively TRBD1 (5 bases). The CDR3 has 16 amino acids. In germline, CDR1 is SGHNT, CDR2 YYREEE (reference sequence). V lost 3 bases and J lost 0, with 14 bases in between. As DNA, the CDR3 is TGTGCCAGCAGCTCCCGACAGTCAACTAGCACAGATACGCAGTATTTT. This sequence encodes CASSSRQSTSTDTQYF.

The chain has TRBV2 and TRBJ1-5; no firm D call. The CDR3 is 14 amino acids. Germline V lookup: CDR1 SNHLY, CDR2 FYNNEI. Trimming removed 6 bases at V and 0 bases at J, with 9 bases between. CDR3 in amino acids: CASSLMISNQPQHF. CDR3 nucleotide sequence: TGTGCCAGCAGCCTCATGATTAGCAATCAGCCCCAGCATTTT. The full variable domain, with the rest looked up from reference TRBV2 and TRBJ1-5, is EPEVTQTPSHQVTQMGQEVILRCVPISNHLYFYWYRQILGQKVEFLVSFYNNEISEKSEIFDDQFSVERPDGSNFTLKIRSTKLEDSAMYFCASSLMISNQPQHFGDGTRLSIL.

The chain's CDR3 is CASSRPGAWEQFF. DNA of the CDR3: TGTGCCAGTAGTAGGCCAGGGGCCTGGGAGCAGTTCTTC. The gene calls are TRBV19 and TRBJ2-1; D possibly corresponds to TRBD1 (6 bases). The CDR3 is 13 amino acids. V lost 4 bases and J lost 10, with 14 bases in between. Germline CDR1 is LNHDA and CDR2 is SQIVND (reference sequence).

This clone turned up a few times. The chain combines TRBV6-6 with TRBJ1-2; D gene unclear. The CDR3 consists of 12 residues. Germline CDR1 is MNHNY and CDR2 is SVGAGI (reference sequence). V was pared by 0 bases and J by 5 bases, with 4 bases between. CDR3 residues: CASSYSGYGYTF. The CDR3 bases are TGTGCCAGCAGTTACTCCGGGTATGGCTACACCTTC.

The chain uses TRBV4-1 and TRBJ2-1, with TRBD2 matching over 8 bases. V shed 1 base and J 14 bases; nucleotides not matched to a gene: 10. Germline V gene sequence: CDR1 MGHRA, CDR2 YSYEKL. CDR3 length equals 14 residues. In DNA, the CDR3 is TGCGCCAGCAGCCAAGGACTAGCGCCACATGCAGAGTTCTTC. It is translated as CASSQGLAPHAEFF.

The gene calls are TRBV5-6 and TRBJ1-2; no reliable D call. V was pared by 1 base and J by 2 bases, with 12 bases between. The CDR3 loop spans 15 amino acids. The germline CDR1 and CDR2 sequences are SGHDT and YYEEEE. CDR3 coding DNA: TGTGCCAGCAGCTTGACCCTGGCCCCAAACTATGGCTACACCTTC. This encodes CASSLTLAPNYGYTF.

The chain uses TRBV4-1 and TRBJ2-2; a weak D match, TRBD1 (5 bases). The CDR3 consists of 18 residues. Germline V lookup: CDR1 MGHRA, CDR2 YSYEKL. V lost 0 bases and J 0 bases, leaving 14 bases between the germline ends. The CDR3, as DNA: TGCGCCAGCAGCCAAGATTGGACATGGGATGCGAACACCGGGGAGCTGTTTTTT. Protein: CASSQDWTWDANTGELFF.

V gene TRBV9 combines with J gene TRBJ1-1, with a tentative D call TRBD1 (6 bases). Trimming removed 0 bases at V and 5 bases at J, with 14 bases between. The CDR3 length is 15 residues. CDR1 is SGDLS and CDR2 is YYNGEE in the germline V gene. CDR3 in DNA: TGTGCCAGCAGCGTAGTACAGGGAATAGCAACTGAAGCTTTCTTT. Its translation is CASSVVQGIATEAFF.

This clone appeared once. J is TRBJ2-7 and V is TRBV10-3; 9 nucleotides line up with TRBD1. From germline, CDR1 is ENHRY and CDR2 SYGVKD. The V segment lost 7 bases and the J segment 2 bases; nucleotides outside the gene matches: 6. The CDR3 is 14 amino acids. The CDR3 region has the DNA TGTGCCATCACTCCGGGACAGGGACCCTACGAGCAGTACTTC. Protein product: CAITPGQGPYEQYF.

The sample holds one count of this clone. The chain employs TRBV5-4 and TRBJ1-1, with TRBD1 matching 10 bases. The V segment lost 0 bases and the J segment 3 bases; nucleotides outside the gene matches: 2. Germline CDR1 and CDR2: SGHNT and YYREEE (reference sequence). The CDR3 length is 15 residues. CDR3 in amino acids: CASSLGGTGDTEAFF. CDR3 in DNA: TGTGCCAGCAGCTTGGGTGGGACAGGGGACACTGAAGCTTTCTTT. The full variable domain, with the rest looked up from reference TRBV5-4 and TRBJ1-1, is ETGVTQSPTHLIKTRGQQVTLRCSSQSGHNTVSWYQQALGQGPQFIFQYYREEENGRGNFPPRFSGLQFPNYSSELNVNALELDDSALYLCASSLGGTGDTEAFFGQGTRLTVV.

The chain carries TRBV6-6 and TRBJ1-6, with 9 bases lining up with TRBD1. J lost 7 bases, V lost 6 bases, and 7 bases had no gene match. From germline, CDR1 is MNHNY and CDR2 SVGAGI (reference sequence). This CDR3 comprises 15 residues. The CDR3 loop is CASSPRTGENSPLHF. CDR3 nucleotides: TGTGCCAGCAGCCCACGGACAGGGGAAAATTCACCCCTCCACTTT.

V usage is TRBV15 and J usage is TRBJ1-3; D unresolved. This CDR3 is built from 19 residues. Trimming pared 0 bases from V and 0 bases from J, leaving 18 bases between. Germline assignment: CDR1 LNHNV and CDR2 YYDKDF (reference sequence). The CDR3 sequence is CATSRDLMVGLSSGNTIYF. DNA of the CDR3: TGTGCCACCAGCAGAGATTTAATGGTCGGACTTAGCTCTGGAAACACCATATATTTT.

V and J are TRBV27 and TRBJ1-2; possibly TRBD1 for D (5 bases). The germline V gene encodes CDR1 MNHEY and CDR2 SMNVEV (reference sequence). The CDR3 is 14 residues long. V lost 3 bases to trimming and J lost 7 bases, with 15 bases between them. CDR3 residues: CASSFLGERVGYTF. The CDR3 coding sequence is TGTGCCAGCAGTTTCCTGGGGGAGCGGGTTGGCTACACCTTC.

V gene TRBV7-9 combines with J gene TRBJ1-1, with D possibly TRBD1 on 6 matching bases. This CDR3 has 14 residues. The V gene lost 5 bases and the J gene lost 4 bases, with 14 bases spanning the gap. Germline V gene sequence: CDR1 SEHNR, CDR2 FQNEAQ (reference sequence). CDR3 sequence: CASSGVGGITEAFF. The CDR3 bases are TGTGCCAGCAGCGGAGTAGGGGGGATCACTGAAGCTTTCTTT.

The gene calls are TRBV29-1 and TRBJ1-4; 9 bases map to TRBD1. V was pared by 8 bases and J by 5 bases, with 15 bases of the junction left unmatched. The CDR3 spans 16 residues. Per the germline V gene, CDR1 is SQVTM and CDR2 is ANQGSEA. The CDR3 bases are TGCAGCTTAGACATTACAGGGGGCCCGAGGAATGAAAAACTGTTTTTT. Amino acids: CSLDITGGPRNEKLFF. The full variable domain, with the rest looked up from reference TRBV29-1 and TRBJ1-4, is SAVISQKPSRDICQRGTSLTIQCQVDSQVTMMFWYRQQPGQSLTLIATANQGSEATYESGFVIDKFPISRPNLTFSTLTVSNMSPEDSSIYLCSLDITGGPRNEKLFFGSGTQLSVL.